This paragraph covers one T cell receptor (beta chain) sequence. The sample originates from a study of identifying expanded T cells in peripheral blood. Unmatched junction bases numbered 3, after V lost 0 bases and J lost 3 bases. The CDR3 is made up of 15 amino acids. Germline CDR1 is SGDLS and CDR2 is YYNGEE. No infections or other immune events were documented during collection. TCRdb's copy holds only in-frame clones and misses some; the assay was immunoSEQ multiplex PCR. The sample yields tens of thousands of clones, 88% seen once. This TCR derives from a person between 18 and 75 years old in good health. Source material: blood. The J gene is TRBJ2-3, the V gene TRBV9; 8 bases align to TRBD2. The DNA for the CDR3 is TGTGCCAGCAGCGTAGGGGCTAGCGGGACAGATACGCAGTATTTT. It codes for CASSVGASGTDTQYF.